Following are 18 T cell receptor beta chains from one sample sequenced in a study of CD8 T cells in ankylosing spondylitis (dated by TCRdb to about 2017). Library method: 5' RACE. TCRdb lists the instrument as Illumina HiSeq 2500. Using fastp trimming at Q25 and MiXCR clonotype assembly, TCRdb reanalyzed the public sequencing data and kept in-frame beta chains. Entries that share a CDR3 protein sequence are merged under the most common genes and DNA. This sample comprises 69,000 or so distinct CDR3 sequences, 5.3% of them detected only once. The top ten constitute around 2.2% of the sample. The sample taken for sequencing was blood, either unsorted or a sorted T cell fraction (not recorded which). The receptors were sampled from a male donor with ankylosing spondylitis or in good health (not recorded which).

The sample holds many counts of this clonotype. This chain connects TRBV14 to TRBJ1-6; the match to TRBD1 covers 10 bases. Germline lookup yields CDR1 SGHDN and CDR2 FVKESK. The CDR3 is 15 amino acids. With V trimmed by 4 bases and J by 4 bases, 1 base remained unmatched. DNA of the CDR3: TGTGCCAGCAGCCGGACAGGGGGTTATAATTCACCCCTCCACTTT. It is translated as CASSRTGGYNSPLHF.

This clonotype is termed medium-sized. The J gene is TRBJ1-1, the V gene TRBV20-1; D is ambiguous. This CDR3 spans 14 amino acids. Trimming pared 0 bases from V and 0 bases from J, leaving 8 bases between. Germline V gene data show CDR1 as DFQATT and CDR2 as SNEGSKA (reference sequence). For the CDR3, the DNA is TGCAGTGCTAGAGAGAGGATCATGAACACTGAAGCTTTCTTT. Translated: CSARERIMNTEAFF.

In this sample, this clonotype turned up many times. V is TRBV2 and J is TRBJ1-2, with 7 bases that match TRBD1. This CDR3 has 12 amino acids. Unmatched junction bases numbered 7, after V lost 2 bases and J lost 13 bases. Germline assignment: CDR1 SNHLY and CDR2 FYNNEI. CDR3 in DNA: TGTGCCAGCAGTGAAATGGCACAGGGGTGCACCTTC. Its translation is CASSEMAQGCTF.

This clonotype was picked up many times. The chain carries TRBV5-1 and TRBJ2-3; D not certain. Trimming took off 4 bases at V and 0 bases at J, with 15 bases between the two ends. Germline assignment: CDR1 SGHRS and CDR2 YFSETQ. This CDR3 has 16 residues. CDR3 amino acids: CASSIGYSASTDTQYF. The CDR3 region has the DNA TGCGCCAGCAGCATTGGATATTCCGCCAGCACAGATACGCAGTATTTT.

The genes are TRBV29-1 and TRBJ1-2; no clear D. The CDR3 totals 12 residues. V dropped 4 bases and J dropped 5 bases, with 11 bases sitting between them. The germline gives CDR1 SQVTM, CDR2 ANQGSEA. This chain's CDR3 is CSVGGLGYGYTF. CDR3 in DNA: TGCAGCGTTGGCGGCCTAGGGTATGGCTACACCTTC. The variable domain in full, completed from reference TRBV29-1 and TRBJ1-2, reads SAVISQKPSRDICQRGTSLTIQCQVDSQVTMMFWYRQQPGQSLTLIATANQGSEATYESGFVIDKFPISRPNLTFSTLTVSNMSPEDSSIYLCSVGGLGYGYTFGSGTRLTVV.

This clonotype has a count of ten or more. The chain combines TRBV7-8 with TRBJ2-7, with a weak D call TRBD1 (6 bases). CDR1 and CDR2 from the germline V gene are SGHVS and FQNEAQ. V lost 2 bases, J lost 0 bases, and 17 bases lay in between. This CDR3 contains 17 residues. In DNA, the CDR3 is TGTGCCAGCAGCTTAAGAGAAGGGGGATCTAGCTCCTACGAGCAGTACTTC. Translating it yields CASSLREGGSSSYEQYF. The full variable domain, rest sourced from reference TRBV7-8 and TRBJ2-7, is GAGVSQSPRYKVAKRGQDVALRCDPISGHVSLFWYQQALGQGPEFLTYFQNEAQLDKSGLPSDRFFAERPEGSVSTLKIQRTQQEDSAVYLCASSLREGGSSSYEQYFGPGTRLTVT.

The table lists this clonotype with many counts. This chain connects TRBV18 to TRBJ2-1; 10 bases are shared with TRBD1. The J segment lost 7 bases and the V segment lost 3 bases, leaving 6 bases of the junction unmatched. The germline gives CDR1 KGHSH, CDR2 LQKENI. The CDR3 has 15 amino acids. The CDR3 bases are TGTGCCAGCTCACCTTCGGGGGACAGGGGAAATGAGCAGTTCTTC. This encodes CASSPSGDRGNEQFF.

This clonotype has a count of ten or more. The chain joins TRBV5-5 to TRBJ1-1; D remains ambiguous. This CDR3 is built from 14 residues. The germline V gene has CDR1 SGHKS and CDR2 YYEKEE (reference sequence). Trimming left V 3 bases short and J 0 bases short, with 9 bases between. The CDR3 DNA is TGTGCCAGCAGCTGGGCGAGGATGAACACTGAAGCTTTCTTT. Protein: CASSWARMNTEAFF.

This clonotype has at least ten counts. The chain couples TRBV3-1 to TRBJ2-7; TRBD2 agrees at 7 bases. Trimming at V came to 4 bases and at J to 5 bases, leaving 8 bases not matched to a gene. The CDR3 spans 14 residues. CDR1 and CDR2 (germline): LGHDT, YNNKEL (reference sequence). The chain's CDR3 is CASSPGLVAHEQYF. CDR3 DNA: TGTGCCAGCAGCCCTGGACTAGTCGCCCACGAGCAGTACTTC.

This clonotype has at least ten counts. A read error may produce the germline difference seen at one junction end. The chain couples TRBV7-7 to TRBJ2-5, with 10 positions matching TRBD2. Germline V lookup: CDR1 SSHAT, CDR2 FNYEAQ (reference sequence). This CDR3 comprises 17 residues. CDR3 region: CASSLDGASGGQETQYF. The CDR3 DNA follows: TGTGCTAGCAGCTTAGATGGGGCTAGCGGGGGCCAAGAGACCCAGTACTTC.

In this sample, this clonotype turned up many times. The chain uses TRBV20-1 and TRBJ2-7; D ambiguous. This CDR3 is 12 amino acids long. V lost 6 bases to trimming and J lost 1 base, with 10 bases between them. Per germline, CDR1 DFQATT and CDR2 SNEGSKA (reference sequence). The CDR3: CSAYPPSYEQYF. The DNA for the CDR3 is TGCAGTGCCTATCCACCTTCCTACGAGCAGTACTTC.

This clonotype was seen repeatedly, ten times or more. This sequence joins TRBV25-1 and TRBJ1-6, with a tentative D call TRBD1 (5 bases). Germline CDR1 reads MGHDK; CDR2 reads SYGVNS. Trimming took off 1 base at V and 7 bases at J, with 11 bases between the two ends. The CDR3 sequence is 15 residues long. CDR3 DNA: TGTGCCAGCAGTGAATCTACACGGGGGAATTCACCCCTCCACTTT. Its protein is CASSESTRGNSPLHF.

This clonotype was recorded many times. J is TRBJ2-5 and V is TRBV7-2; D may be TRBD1 or TRBD2 (5 bases each). V was cut by 6 bases and J by 2 bases, with 19 bases left in between. The CDR3 extends over 16 amino acids. In germline, CDR1 is SGHTA, CDR2 FQGNSA. As DNA, the CDR3 is TGTGCCAGCAGTTTGTACGGGACGGACCAACAAGAGACCCAGTACTTC. This encodes CASSLYGTDQQETQYF. The full variable domain, rest sourced from reference TRBV7-2 and TRBJ2-5, is GAGVSQSPSNKVTEKGKDVELRCDPISGHTALYWYRQSLGQGLEFLIYFQGNSAPDKSGLPSDRFSAERTGGSVSTLTIQRTQQEDSAVYLCASSLYGTDQQETQYFGPGTRLLVL.

Only a few counts were recorded for this clonotype. This may arise from a read error, as a much more abundant clone is one base away. This chain uses TRBV7-9 with TRBJ2-7, with D possibly TRBD2 on 8 matching bases. The germline V gene encodes CDR1 SEHNR and CDR2 FQNEAQ (reference sequence). This CDR3 has 15 amino acids. The CDR3 loop is CSSSSGGDSSYEQYF. The CDR3 bases are TGTTCCAGCAGCTCGGGGGGGGACAGCTCCTACGAGCAGTACTTC.

This clonotype was seen at least ten times. The chain combines TRBV5-1 with TRBJ1-6; D gene unclear. CDR3 length: 13 residues. V lost 0 bases, J lost 10 bases, and 8 bases lay in between. Germline V gives CDR1 SGHRS, CDR2 YFSETQ. The CDR3 DNA sequence: TGCGCCAGCAGCTTGGCCGGCCAATCACCCCTCCACTTT. It yields the protein CASSLAGQSPLHF.

Ten or more counts support this clonotype. The gene calls are TRBV12-3 or TRBV12-4 and TRBJ2-4; D perhaps matches TRBD2 (5 bases). The length of the CDR3 is 12 residues. V gave up 6 bases and J gave up 10 bases, with 13 bases separating them. The CDR3 loop is CASRPTSSIQYF. The CDR3 nucleotides are TGTGCCAGCAGGCCTACTAGTTCAATTCAGTACTTC.

Many counts were recorded for this clonotype. The J gene is TRBJ2-3, the V gene TRBV5-1; 8 bases map to TRBD1. Germline lookup yields CDR1 SGHRS and CDR2 YFSETQ. The CDR3 sequence is 16 residues long. Trimming took 0 bases from V and 3 from J; bases not matched to a gene: 6. CDR3 in amino acids: CASSLGPQGATDTQYF. CDR3 in DNA: TGCGCCAGCAGCTTGGGCCCTCAGGGGGCGACAGATACGCAGTATTTT.

Many counts were recorded for this clonotype. The rearrangement uses TRBV18 and TRBJ1-5, with D possibly being TRBD1 (5 bases). V lost 6 bases and J 1 base, leaving 13 bases between the germline ends. The germline gives CDR1 KGHSH, CDR2 LQKENI. The CDR3 spans 15 residues. The CDR3 DNA is TGTGCCAGCTCCCTCGGGACGTTAAGCAATCAGCCCCAGCATTTT. Its translation: CASSLGTLSNQPQHF. Combining the CDR3 with reference TRBV18 and TRBJ1-5 gives the whole variable domain NAGVMQNPRHLVRRRGQEARLRCSPMKGHSHVYWYRQLPEEGLKFMVYLQKENIIDESGMPKERFSAEFPKEGPSILRIQQVVRGDSAAYFCASSLGTLSNQPQHFGDGTRLSIL.